Presented here are 26 T cell receptor beta chains from one specimen sequenced in a study of STAT5B mutations in CD4+ large granular lymphocyte leukemia. Sequenced by immunoSEQ multiplex PCR; TCRdb stores in-frame clones only, minus some. The table lists 31,000 or so clones, roughly 72% of them singletons, with 0.25% to 0.35% in the top ten. Sequenced sample: CD4+ T cells from blood buffy coats. The receptors were sampled from a human donor in good health.

This clone was counted between two and nine times. The genes are TRBV19 and TRBJ2-2; D is unclear. V was shortened by 5 bases and J by 0 bases, with 10 bases between the two germline ends. CDR1 LNHDA and CDR2 SQIVND come from the germline V gene (reference sequence). This CDR3 has 15 residues. CDR3 region: CASSALTANTGELFF. In DNA, the CDR3 is TGTGCCAGTAGTGCCCTCACAGCGAACACCGGGGAGCTGTTTTTT.

V and J are TRBV7-3 and TRBJ2-3, with 13 bases fitting TRBD2. This CDR3 is built from 16 residues. CDR1 is SGHTA and CDR2 is FQGTGA in the germline V gene. The junction had 3 bases not matched to a gene; V was cut back by 2 bases and J by 4 bases. The CDR3 protein is CASSLGLAGASDTQYF. As DNA, the CDR3 is TGTGCCAGCAGCTTAGGACTAGCGGGAGCCTCAGATACGCAGTATTTT. Full variable domain (missing parts from reference TRBV7-3 and TRBJ2-3): GAGVSQTPSNKVTEKGKYVELRCDPISGHTALYWYRQSLGQGPEFLIYFQGTGAADDSGLPNDRFFAVRPEGSVSTLKIQRTERGDSAVYLCASSLGLAGASDTQYFGPGTRLTVL.

This clone was counted a few times. This chain connects TRBV29-1 to TRBJ1-5; maybe TRBD1 (5 bases). CDR3 length: 12 amino acids. Germline V gene sequence: CDR1 SQVTM, CDR2 ANQGSEA. Trimming removed 6 bases at V and 7 bases at J, with 13 bases between. The CDR3, as DNA: TGCAGCGTGGGGGTCTGGGGGCAGCCCCAGCATTTT. The encoded protein is CSVGVWGQPQHF.

CDR3 protein: CASSFTLNQPQHF. The CDR3 DNA is TGTGCCAGCAGTTTTACACTCAATCAGCCCCAGCATTTT. The rearrangement joins TRBV6-5 to TRBJ1-5; D unresolved. The germline gives CDR1 MNHEY, CDR2 SVGAGI. Trimming took off 4 bases at V and 3 bases at J, with 7 bases between the two ends. This CDR3 has 13 amino acids.

This clone was picked up one time. The chain employs TRBV6-5 and TRBJ2-7; D could derive from TRBD1 or TRBD2 (7 bases each). The ends were cut back, 6 bases at V and 3 bases at J, with 18 bases in the middle. Germline CDR1 is MNHEY and CDR2 is SVGAGI. The length of the CDR3 is 15 residues. The CDR3 nucleotides read TGTGCCAGCAGCCGCCAGGGGGGGAGAAACTACGAGCAGTACTTC. It specifies CASSRQGGRNYEQYF.

This clone was counted only a few times. The chain links TRBV5-1 to TRBJ1-6; 7 positions match TRBD1. The V and J ends lost 4 bases and 5 bases, in that order; junction bases with no gene match: 3. The CDR3 has 14 residues. Germline V gene lookup returns CDR1 SGHRS and CDR2 YFSETQ. The CDR3 nucleotides read TGCGCCAGCAGCCGGGACAGAAATAATTCACCCCTCCACTTT. It translates to CASSRDRNNSPLHF.

A few counts support this clone. The chain couples TRBV30 to TRBJ1-2, with 8 bases matching TRBD1. V trimming: 7 bases; J trimming: 3 bases; junction bases outside the gene matches: 7. Germline V gene lookup returns CDR1 GTSNPN and CDR2 SVGIG (reference sequence). This CDR3 has 13 amino acids. The CDR3 loop reads CAYSGGWDYGYTF. CDR3 bases: TGTGCCTATTCAGGGGGCTGGGACTATGGCTACACCTTC.

V and J are TRBV10-1 and TRBJ2-2; maybe TRBD1 (5 bases). V shed 4 bases and J shed 6 bases, with 12 bases lying between them. CDR1 and CDR2 from the germline V gene are WNHNN and SYGVQD (reference sequence). The CDR3 consists of 14 residues. CDR3 sequence (DNA): TGCGCCAGCAGTGTTTCCAGGGATTCCGGGGAGCTGTTTTTT. Amino acids: CASSVSRDSGELFF.

The rearrangement links TRBV6-4 to TRBJ2-7, with TRBD2 matching 7 bases. This CDR3 has 18 residues. V shed 7 bases, J shed 0 bases, and the junction held 18 bases outside the gene matches. The germline V gene encodes CDR1 MRHNA and CDR2 SNTAGT. The CDR3 here is CASKPGGDVDTASYEQYF. In DNA form, the CDR3 reads TGTGCCAGCAAACCTGGGGGGGACGTAGATACAGCCTCCTACGAGCAGTACTTC.

The chain recombines TRBV27 with TRBJ2-7; 11 bases fit TRBD2. The CDR3 sequence is 13 residues long. Germline trimming cut 8 bases from V and 2 bases from J; bases unmatched to any gene: 2. Germline CDR1 MNHEY, CDR2 SMNVEV (reference sequence). The CDR3 sequence is CASLAGGPYEQYF. The DNA of the CDR3 is TGTGCCAGCTTAGCGGGAGGGCCCTACGAGCAGTACTTC.

The chain recombines TRBV7-2 with TRBJ1-1; D is unresolved. The V gene's germline CDR1 is SGHTA and CDR2 FQGNSA. This CDR3 contains 13 residues. Trimming took 3 bases from V and 1 from J, leaving 6 bases between them. The CDR3 DNA sequence: TGTGCCAGCAGCTTTATCGGGAACACTGAAGCTTTCTTT. It specifies CASSFIGNTEAFF.

CDR3 region: CASSLGTFIGNTIYF. CDR3 coding DNA: TGTGCCAGCAGCTTAGGTACATTCATTGGAAACACCATATATTTT. The chain uses TRBV7-2 and TRBJ1-3; D is uncertain. CDR1 is SGHTA, CDR2 FQGNSA, per germline. The germline V and J ends were trimmed by 1 base and 3 bases, with 10 bases remaining between them. The CDR3 consists of 15 residues.

The chain combines TRBV4-1 with TRBJ2-2; D uncertain. Germline-derived CDR1 and CDR2 are MGHRA and YSYEKL. Trimming pared 6 bases from V and 0 bases from J, leaving 17 bases between. This CDR3 contains 17 residues. CDR3 nucleotides: TGCGCCAGCAGGAATGTGGAGAGACGGGCGAACACCGGGGAGCTGTTTTTT. Translated: CASRNVERRANTGELFF.

The rearrangement joins TRBV7-9 to TRBJ2-2, with D possibly TRBD2 on 6 matching bases. This CDR3 has 15 amino acids. Trimming shortened V by 10 bases and J by 2 bases, and 17 bases separated the two germline ends. Germline-derived CDR1 and CDR2 are SEHNR and FQNEAQ (reference sequence). The CDR3 coding sequence is TGTGCCACATTTTGGGGGGTCCTTAACACCGGGGAGCTGTTTTTT. Translated, it gives CATFWGVLNTGELFF.

Notes on this clone: Its ends do not fully match the called genes, so a read error is possible. V is TRBV6-4 and J is TRBJ1-4; D is ambiguous. Germline-derived CDR1 and CDR2 are MRHNA and SNTAGT. CDR3 length: 13 amino acids. The CDR3 region is CASSYSRLSKLFF. CDR3 DNA sequence: TGTGCCAGCAGTTACTCAAGGTTATCTAAACTGTTTTTT.

The chain carries TRBV29-1 and TRBJ2-7; perhaps TRBD2 as D (6 bases). Germline V gene lookup returns CDR1 SQVTM and CDR2 ANQGSEA. The CDR3 contains 15 residues. V dropped 5 bases and J dropped 3 bases, with 20 bases sitting between them. As DNA, the CDR3 is TGCAGCGTTATGGCCGCAGAGACCGGGAGCTACGAGCAGTACTTC. Residues: CSVMAAETGSYEQYF.

This clone has a single count. This chain joins TRBV11-3 and TRBJ2-1, with D possibly being TRBD1 (6 bases). Germline V CDR1 and CDR2: SGHNT, YENEEA. The CDR3 has 15 amino acids. V was pared by 5 bases and J by 6 bases, with 17 bases between. The CDR3 DNA reads TGTGCCAGCAGCCGCTCCAGGGGCCGAGGCAATGAGCAGTTCTTC. Amino acids: CASSRSRGRGNEQFF. The whole variable domain, remainder taken from reference TRBV11-3 and TRBJ2-1, is EAGVVQSPRYKIIEKKQPVAFWCNPISGHNTLYWYLQNLGQGPELLIRYENEEAVDDSQLPKDRFSAERLKGVDSTLKIQPAELGDSAVYLCASSRSRGRGNEQFFGPGTRLTVL.

The rearrangement uses TRBV4-1 and TRBJ1-5; D is possibly TRBD1 (5 bases). Germline V gene sequence: CDR1 MGHRA, CDR2 YSYEKL. This CDR3 contains 16 residues. The V gene lost 1 base and the J gene lost 7 bases, with 17 bases spanning the gap. In nucleotides, the CDR3 is TGCGCCAGCAGCCAAGGCGGGCAGGGAGTGGGACAGCCCCAGCATTTT. Encoded protein: CASSQGGQGVGQPQHF.

The rearrangement links TRBV13 to TRBJ1-6; unclear D gene. Trimming pared 6 bases from V and 5 bases from J, leaving 11 bases between. Germline CDR1 reads PRHDT; CDR2 reads FYEKMQ (reference sequence). The CDR3 covers 14 residues. The CDR3 loop reads CASRGFTDNSPLHF. The CDR3 DNA reads as TGTGCCAGCAGAGGGTTTACGGATAATTCACCCCTCCACTTT.

In DNA, the CDR3 is TGTGCCAGCAGCACTTCAGACTCTGGGGCCAACGTCCTGACTTTC. It encodes CASSTSDSGANVLTF. This rearrangement joins TRBV9 to TRBJ2-6, with unresolved D. The CDR3 consists of 15 residues. Germline values: CDR1 SGDLS, CDR2 YYNGEE. The V end lost 4 bases, the J end lost 0 bases, and 8 bases lay between the germline ends.

V usage is TRBV7-2 and J usage is TRBJ2-1; D not resolved. The length of the CDR3 is 13 residues. The germline V gene encodes CDR1 SGHTA and CDR2 FQGNSA. The V end lost 2 bases, the J end lost 6 bases, and 8 bases lay between the germline ends. This chain's CDR3 is CASSLSWSNEQFF. For the CDR3, the DNA is TGTGCCAGCAGCTTATCCTGGAGCAATGAGCAGTTCTTC.

The chain links TRBV11-3 to TRBJ2-3; 7 bases are a match to TRBD2. The germline V gene has CDR1 SGHNT and CDR2 YENEEA. This CDR3 spans 14 amino acids. V was pared by 3 bases and J by 0 bases, with 0 bases of the junction left unmatched. The CDR3 region is CASSLRGSTDTQYF. The CDR3 bases are TGTGCCAGCAGCTTGCGGGGGAGCACAGATACGCAGTATTTT. Combining the CDR3 with reference TRBV11-3 and TRBJ2-3 gives the whole variable domain EAGVVQSPRYKIIEKKQPVAFWCNPISGHNTLYWYLQNLGQGPELLIRYENEEAVDDSQLPKDRFSAERLKGVDSTLKIQPAELGDSAVYLCASSLRGSTDTQYFGPGTRLTVL.

This clone has just one count. This chain links TRBV5-5 with TRBJ2-3; D unresolved. The ends were cut back, 4 bases at V and 0 bases at J, with 12 bases in the middle. The CDR3 sequence is 15 residues long. Germline CDR1 SGHKS, CDR2 YYEKEE (reference sequence). The CDR3 is CASSQDGTSTDTQYF. In nucleotides, the CDR3 is TGTGCCAGCAGCCAAGACGGAACTAGCACAGATACGCAGTATTTT.

V usage is TRBV11-3 and J usage is TRBJ2-2; D is uncertain. V gave up 6 bases and J gave up 0 bases, with 11 bases separating them. The CDR3 length is 15 residues. Germline CDR1 is SGHNT and CDR2 is YENEEA. For the CDR3, the DNA is TGTGCCAGCAGTTATTTGGCCCCGAACACCGGGGAGCTGTTTTTT. The encoded protein is CASSYLAPNTGELFF.

The V call is TRBV5-6, the J call TRBJ2-1, with 15 nucleotides matching TRBD2. V shed 4 bases and J 7 bases; nucleotides not matched to a gene: 3. CDR1 SGHDT and CDR2 YYEEEE come from the germline V gene. The CDR3 extends over 15 amino acids. CDR3 region: CASSLGTSGRNEQFF. DNA for the CDR3: TGTGCCAGCAGCCTCGGGACTAGCGGGAGGAATGAGCAGTTCTTC.

Only a few counts were recorded for this clone. The chain is built from TRBV25-1 and TRBJ2-1; D unresolved. The CDR3 is 18 amino acids. Germline assignment: CDR1 MGHDK and CDR2 SYGVNS. The V end was cut by 4 bases, the J end by 0 bases, with 19 bases between. The CDR3 coding sequence is TGTGCCAGCAGTGGTGAATCCTACTGGTCCAGCTCCTACAATGAGCAGTTCTTC. Translated: CASSGESYWSSSYNEQFF.